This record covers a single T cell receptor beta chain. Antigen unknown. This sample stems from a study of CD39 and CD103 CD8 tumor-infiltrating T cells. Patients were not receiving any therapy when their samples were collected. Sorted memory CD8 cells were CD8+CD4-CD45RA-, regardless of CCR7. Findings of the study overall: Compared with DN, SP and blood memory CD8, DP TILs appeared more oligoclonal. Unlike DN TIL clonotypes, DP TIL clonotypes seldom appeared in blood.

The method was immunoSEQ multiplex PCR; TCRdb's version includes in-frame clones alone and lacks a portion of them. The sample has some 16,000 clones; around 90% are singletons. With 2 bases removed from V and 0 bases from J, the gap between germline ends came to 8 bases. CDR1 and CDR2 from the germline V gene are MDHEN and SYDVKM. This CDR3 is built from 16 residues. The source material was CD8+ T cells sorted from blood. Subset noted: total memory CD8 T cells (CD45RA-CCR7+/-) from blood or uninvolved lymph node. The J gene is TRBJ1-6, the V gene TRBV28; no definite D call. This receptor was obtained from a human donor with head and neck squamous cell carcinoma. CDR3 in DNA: TGTGCCAGCAGTTTAGGCCAGAGCTCCTATAATTCACCCCTCCACTTT. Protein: CASSLGQSSYNSPLHF.